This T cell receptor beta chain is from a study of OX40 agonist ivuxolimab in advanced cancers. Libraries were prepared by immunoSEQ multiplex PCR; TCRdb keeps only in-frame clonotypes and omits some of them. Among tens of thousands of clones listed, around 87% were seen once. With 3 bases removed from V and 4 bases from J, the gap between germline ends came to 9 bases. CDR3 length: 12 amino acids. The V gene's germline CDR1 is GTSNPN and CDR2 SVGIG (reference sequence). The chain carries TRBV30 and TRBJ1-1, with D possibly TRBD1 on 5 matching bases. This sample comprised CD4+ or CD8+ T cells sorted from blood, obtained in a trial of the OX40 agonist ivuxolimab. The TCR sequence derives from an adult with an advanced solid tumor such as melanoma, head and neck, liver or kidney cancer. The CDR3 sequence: CAWRQGGTEAFF. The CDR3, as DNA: TGTGCCTGGAGGCAGGGTGGCACTGAAGCTTTCTTT.